The clone carrying this T cell receptor beta chain has a handful of counts. A read error may produce the germline difference seen at one junction end. The data are from a study of CD8+CD57+ T cells in acquired aplastic anemia. For the study at large: Across the sorted CD4+ and CD8+ cells, DNA amounts averaged roughly 3 ug.

Genomic DNA served as template for TCR beta VDJ and CDR3 profiling. MiXCR, applied by TCRdb to the reads, yields one record per CDR3 protein. The sample holds a few hundred thousand distinct CDR3 sequences, approximately 57% seen once. Germline CDR1 is SSHAT and CDR2 is FNYEAQ (reference sequence). The CDR3 length is 14 residues. The sequence came from a human donor with severe aplastic anemia or a healthy control (not recorded which). Source material: sorted CD4+, CD8+, or CD8+CD57+ T cells (not recorded which) from PBMCs. V and J are TRBV7-7 and TRBJ2-6; D uncertain. The DNA for the CDR3 is TGTGCTAGCAGCTTAGATTTTGGGGCCAACGTCCTGACTTTC. Translating gives CASSLDFGANVLTF.